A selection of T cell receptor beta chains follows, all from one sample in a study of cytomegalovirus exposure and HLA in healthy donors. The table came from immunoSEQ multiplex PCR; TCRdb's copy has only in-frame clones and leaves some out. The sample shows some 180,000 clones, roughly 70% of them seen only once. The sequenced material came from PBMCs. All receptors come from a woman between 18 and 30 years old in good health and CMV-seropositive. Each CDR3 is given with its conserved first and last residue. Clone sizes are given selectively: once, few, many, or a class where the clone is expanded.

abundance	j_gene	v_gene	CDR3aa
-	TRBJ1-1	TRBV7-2	CASSMTGGVNTEAFF
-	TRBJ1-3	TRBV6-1	CASSEGSSSGNTIYF
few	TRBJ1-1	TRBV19	CASSLISGGRAEAFF
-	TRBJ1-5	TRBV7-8	CASSLRGTGDIAQPQHF
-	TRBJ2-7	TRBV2	CASSAGGAYEQYF
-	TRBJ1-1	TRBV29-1	CSVEVLPGTGGHSTEAFF
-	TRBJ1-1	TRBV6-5	CASSPEHLNTEAFF
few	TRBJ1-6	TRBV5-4	CASSAENNSPLHF
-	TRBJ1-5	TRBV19	CASHLSQEYNQPQHF
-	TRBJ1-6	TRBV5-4	CASSFDQGARNSPLHF
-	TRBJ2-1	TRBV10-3	CAISEGTSGGSYNEQFF
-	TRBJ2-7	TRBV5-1	CASSLGDRVYEQYF
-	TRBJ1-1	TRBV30	CAWSNYRDLNTEAFF
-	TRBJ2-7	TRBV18	CASSPEGGYWGEQYF
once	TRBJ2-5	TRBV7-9	CASSKNSGGVETQYF
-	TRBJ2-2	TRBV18	CASSPRPDRVLTGELFF
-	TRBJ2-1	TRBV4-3	CASSQDPGWHEQFF
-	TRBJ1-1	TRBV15	CATSRKGQGTEAFF
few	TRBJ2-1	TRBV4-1	CASSQVWGDRANEQFF
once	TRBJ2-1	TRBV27	CASSSVTSWGGDNEQFF
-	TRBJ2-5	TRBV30	CAWSRASGGVPAQYF
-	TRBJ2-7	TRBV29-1	CSVAGQSYEQYF
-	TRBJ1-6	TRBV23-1	CASSHSARNGTGQVLDSPLHF
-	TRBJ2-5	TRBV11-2	CASSLGGTGGEETQYF
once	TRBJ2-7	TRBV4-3	CASSRSVLASYEQYF
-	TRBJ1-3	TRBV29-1	CSVDAGRGSSGNTIYF
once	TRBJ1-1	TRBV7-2	CASSLGGRLNTEAFF
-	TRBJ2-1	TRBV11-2	CASSLAGVLYNEQFF
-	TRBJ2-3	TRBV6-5	CASSNRADTQYF
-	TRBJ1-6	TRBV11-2	CASSLDGRGGSYNSPLHF
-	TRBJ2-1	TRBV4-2	CASSQDWSGGTYNEQFF
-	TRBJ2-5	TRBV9	CASSSSGRPQETQYF
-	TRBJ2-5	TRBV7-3	CASSETGGTGETQYF
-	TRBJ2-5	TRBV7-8	CASSFTLAGNQETQYF
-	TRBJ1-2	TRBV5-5	CASSPDSNYGYTF
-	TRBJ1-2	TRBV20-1	CSARDGEGYTF
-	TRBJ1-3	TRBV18	CASSPDISSGNTIYF
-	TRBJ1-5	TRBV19	CASSTRQAYQPQHF
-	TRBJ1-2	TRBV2	CASRQQPGYGYTF
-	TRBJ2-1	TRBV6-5	CASRGSGDSQFF
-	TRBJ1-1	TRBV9	CASSDSRDKNTEAFF
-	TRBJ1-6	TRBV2	CASISDRGNSPLHF
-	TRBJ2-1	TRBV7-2	CASSLDRLAGGYNEQFF
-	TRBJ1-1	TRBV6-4	CASSDSIGGNTEAFF
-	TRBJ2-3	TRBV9	CASSVEGSTDTQYF
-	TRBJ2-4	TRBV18	CASSGLAGILAKNIQYF
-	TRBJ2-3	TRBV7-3	CASSPQRLQHAGTDTQYF